This TCR beta chain was captured in a study of cytomegalovirus exposure and HLA in healthy donors. Study findings and constraints: Cytomegalovirus-associated TCR beta chains were listed, numbering 164. A later analysis linked a missense DCLRE1C variant to TCR beta V- and J-gene trimming. A few chains linked to CMV were shown in vitro to be specific for CMV antigens.

This CDR3 has 15 residues. Germline CDR1 and CDR2: SGHAT and FQNNGV. The germline V and J ends were trimmed by 3 bases and 3 bases, with 14 bases remaining between them. Notes on this clone: Its antigen is not known.

The PCR ran on 60 Vbeta and 13 Jbeta primers. This table comes from immunoSEQ multiplex PCR, and its TCRdb copy is limited to in-frame clones, with some not included. The data hold under 200,000 clones, with around 63% observed a single time. The receptor comes from a young woman in good health and CMV-seropositive. The V call is TRBV11-2, the J call TRBJ1-1; a weak D match, TRBD1 (6 bases). The sample consisted of PBMCs. CDR3 region: CASSLLNREDTEAFF. The CDR3 DNA reads as TGTGCCAGCAGCTTGTTAAACAGGGAAGACACTGAAGCTTTCTTT.